This T cell receptor beta chain is from a study of prognosis after radiotherapy for stage I lung cancer. Study information: Squamous cell carcinoma affected over 5 patients, adenocarcinoma twelve. Patients in the cohort never received concurrent therapy with stereotactic body radiotherapy. Overall study findings and caveats: Between patients with and without metastases, TRBV and TRBJ gene usage reportedly differed.

CDR1 is SGHRS, CDR2 YFSETQ, per germline. This CDR3 comprises 15 residues. V trimming: 4 bases; J trimming: 6 bases; junction bases outside the gene matches: 12. This clonotype was observed at least ten times. Its antigen is not identified. Multiplex PCR in two rounds served to amplify TCR beta CDR3 from genomic DNA. Specific primers for each TRBV and TRBJ gene were what first-round PCR used. One entry per CDR3 protein, called by TCRdb with MiXCR from the multiplex PCR reads. The sample carries some 19,000 distinct CDR3 sequences, 45% to 50% recorded once. The J gene is TRBJ2-7, the V gene TRBV5-1; 8 bases are a match to TRBD1. This TCR was sampled from a donor aged 50 or older with non-small cell lung cancer. Sequenced material: PBMCs, taken before or after stereotactic body radiation therapy (not recorded which). CDR3 sequence reads: CASSPGQVGPLEQYF. The CDR3 nucleotides read TGCGCCAGCAGCCCGGGACAGGTTGGGCCTCTCGAGCAGTACTTC.